This T cell receptor beta chain appears in the sequencing data of a study of blood T cell repertoires in COVID-19. Study information: The study drew acute and convalescent COVID-19 samples from the United States, Italy and Spain. The analysed material was cDNA or gDNA that came from T cells, B-cell-depleted T cells, or PBMCs.

Generated by immunoSEQ multiplex PCR, the TCRdb table keeps only in-frame clones and is missing some. The sample consists of about 150,000 clones, roughly 86% of them appearing once. Recruited during active infection, patients (from Seattle) were subsequently followed longitudinally. Deletions cut 2 bases from V and 8 bases from J, with 6 bases between. This CDR3 has 12 amino acids. Germline V gene lookup returns CDR1 MNHNY and CDR2 SVGAGI (reference sequence). The sample was peripheral blood. The TCR was taken from a man between 60 and 75 years old with COVID-19, enrolled during active disease. The V and J genes are TRBV6-6 and TRBJ1-4; a possible D gene is TRBD1 (5 bases). The CDR3 nucleotides are TGTGCCAGCAGTTACGGGGGGGAAAAACTGTTTTTT. This translates into CASSYGGEKLFF.